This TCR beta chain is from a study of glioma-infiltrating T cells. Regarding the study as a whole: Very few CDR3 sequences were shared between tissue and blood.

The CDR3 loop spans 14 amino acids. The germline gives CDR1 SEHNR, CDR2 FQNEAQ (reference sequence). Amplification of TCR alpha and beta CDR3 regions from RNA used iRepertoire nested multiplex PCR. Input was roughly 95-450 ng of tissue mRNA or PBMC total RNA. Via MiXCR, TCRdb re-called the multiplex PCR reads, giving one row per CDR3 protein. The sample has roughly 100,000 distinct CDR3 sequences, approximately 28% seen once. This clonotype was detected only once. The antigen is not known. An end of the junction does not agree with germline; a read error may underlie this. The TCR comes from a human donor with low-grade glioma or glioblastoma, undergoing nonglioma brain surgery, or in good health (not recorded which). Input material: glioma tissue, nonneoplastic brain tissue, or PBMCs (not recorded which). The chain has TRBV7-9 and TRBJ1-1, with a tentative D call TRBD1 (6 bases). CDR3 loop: CASSPDSLNTKAFF. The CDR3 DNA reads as TGTGCCAGCAGCCCGGACAGCCTGAACACTAAAGCTTTCTTT.